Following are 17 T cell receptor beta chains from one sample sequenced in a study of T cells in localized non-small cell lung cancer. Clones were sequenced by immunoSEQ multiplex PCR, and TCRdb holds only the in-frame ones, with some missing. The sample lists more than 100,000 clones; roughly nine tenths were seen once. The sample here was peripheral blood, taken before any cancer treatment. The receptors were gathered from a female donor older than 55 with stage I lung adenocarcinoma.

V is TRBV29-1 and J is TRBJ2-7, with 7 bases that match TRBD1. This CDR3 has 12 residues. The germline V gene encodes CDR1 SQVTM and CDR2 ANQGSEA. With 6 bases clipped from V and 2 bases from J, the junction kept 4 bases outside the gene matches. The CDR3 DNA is TGCAGCGTCGGGGACAGTACCTACGAGCAGTACTTC. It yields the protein CSVGDSTYEQYF.

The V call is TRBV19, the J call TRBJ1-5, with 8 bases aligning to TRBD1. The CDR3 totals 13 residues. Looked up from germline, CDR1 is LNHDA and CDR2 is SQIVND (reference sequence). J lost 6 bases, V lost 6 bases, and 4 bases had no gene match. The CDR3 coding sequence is TGTGCCAGTAGGGACAGGGAAGGTCAGCCCCAGCATTTT. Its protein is CASRDREGQPQHF.

CDR3 protein: CASSRGVSSGNTIYF. DNA of the CDR3: TGTGCCAGCAGTAGGGGGGTTAGCTCTGGAAACACCATATATTTT. This rearrangement joins TRBV28 to TRBJ1-3, with D maybe TRBD1 (6 bases). The CDR3 has 15 amino acids. The V and J ends lost 5 bases and 0 bases respectively, with 11 bases between them. Germline loops: CDR1 MDHEN, CDR2 SYDVKM. Filled out from reference TRBV28 and TRBJ1-3, the complete variable domain reads DVKVTQSSRYLVKRTGEKVFLECVQDMDHENMFWYRQDPGLGLRLIYFSYDVKMKEKGDIPEGYSVSREKKERFSLILESASTNQTSMYLCASSRGVSSGNTIYFGEGSWLTVV.

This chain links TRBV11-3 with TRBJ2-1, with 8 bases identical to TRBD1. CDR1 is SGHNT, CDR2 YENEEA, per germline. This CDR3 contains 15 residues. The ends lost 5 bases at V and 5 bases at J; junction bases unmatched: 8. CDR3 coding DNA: TGTGCCAGCAGCCCAAGACAGGGGTCACACAATGAGCAGTTCTTC. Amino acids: CASSPRQGSHNEQFF.

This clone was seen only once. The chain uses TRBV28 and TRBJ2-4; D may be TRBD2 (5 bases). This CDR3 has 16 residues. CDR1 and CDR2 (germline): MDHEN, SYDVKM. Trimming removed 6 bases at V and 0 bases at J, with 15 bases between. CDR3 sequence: CASSPFGRLAKNIQYF. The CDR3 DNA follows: TGTGCCAGCAGCCCCTTTGGGAGATTAGCCAAAAACATTCAGTACTTC.

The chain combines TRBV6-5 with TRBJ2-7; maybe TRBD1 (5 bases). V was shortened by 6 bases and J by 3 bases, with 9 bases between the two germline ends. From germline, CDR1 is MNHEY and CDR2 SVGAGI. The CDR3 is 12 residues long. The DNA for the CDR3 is TGTGCCAGCAGCTTCGACAGCTACGAGCAGTACTTC. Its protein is CASSFDSYEQYF.

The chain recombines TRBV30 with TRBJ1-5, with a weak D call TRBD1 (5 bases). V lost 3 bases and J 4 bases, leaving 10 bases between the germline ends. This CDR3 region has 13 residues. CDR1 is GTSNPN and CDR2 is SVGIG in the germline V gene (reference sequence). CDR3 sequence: CAWSPDRNQPQHF. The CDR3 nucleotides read TGTGCCTGGAGCCCCGACAGAAATCAGCCCCAGCATTTT.

The chain's CDR3 is CASSVDRMTGPLNTEAFF. As DNA, the CDR3 is TGTGCCAGCAGCGTCGATAGAATGACAGGGCCTCTGAACACTGAAGCTTTCTTT. The chain recombines TRBV9 with TRBJ1-1, with 7 bases that match TRBD1. Germline values: CDR1 SGDLS, CDR2 YYNGEE. This CDR3 spans 18 amino acids. The ends lost 2 bases at V and 0 bases at J; junction bases unmatched: 13.

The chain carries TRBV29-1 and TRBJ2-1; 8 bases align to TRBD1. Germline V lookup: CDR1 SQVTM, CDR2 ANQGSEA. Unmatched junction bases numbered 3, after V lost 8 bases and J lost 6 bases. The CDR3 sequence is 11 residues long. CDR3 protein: CSTDRVNEQFF. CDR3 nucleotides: TGCAGCACGGACAGGGTCAATGAGCAGTTCTTC.

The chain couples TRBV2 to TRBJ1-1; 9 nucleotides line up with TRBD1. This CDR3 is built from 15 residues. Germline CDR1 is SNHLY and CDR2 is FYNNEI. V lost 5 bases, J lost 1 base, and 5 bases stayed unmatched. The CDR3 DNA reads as TGTGCCAGCAGTCCTCGGACAGGGGCGAACACTGAAGCTTTCTTT. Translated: CASSPRTGANTEAFF.

The CDR3 loop reads CASSVTHNQPQHF. The CDR3 DNA reads TGTGCCAGCAGTGTGACACACAATCAGCCCCAGCATTTT. This chain joins TRBV6-1 and TRBJ1-5, with unresolved D. The V gene's germline CDR1 is MNHNS and CDR2 SASEGT. V was shortened by 4 bases and J by 3 bases, with 7 bases between the two germline ends. This CDR3 is built from 13 residues.

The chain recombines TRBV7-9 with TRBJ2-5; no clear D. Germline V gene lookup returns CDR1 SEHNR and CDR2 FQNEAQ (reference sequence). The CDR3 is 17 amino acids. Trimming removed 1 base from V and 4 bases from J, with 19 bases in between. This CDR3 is CASSLVQRQGFRETQYF. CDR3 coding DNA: TGTGCCAGCAGCTTAGTTCAGCGACAAGGTTTTCGAGAGACCCAGTACTTC.

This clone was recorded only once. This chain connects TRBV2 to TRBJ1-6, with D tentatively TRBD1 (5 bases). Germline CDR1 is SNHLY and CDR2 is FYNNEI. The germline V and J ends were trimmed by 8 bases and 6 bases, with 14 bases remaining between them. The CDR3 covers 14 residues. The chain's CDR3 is CASQPGRVNSPLHF. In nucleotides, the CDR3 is TGTGCCAGCCAGCCGGGGCGCGTTAATTCACCCCTCCACTTT.

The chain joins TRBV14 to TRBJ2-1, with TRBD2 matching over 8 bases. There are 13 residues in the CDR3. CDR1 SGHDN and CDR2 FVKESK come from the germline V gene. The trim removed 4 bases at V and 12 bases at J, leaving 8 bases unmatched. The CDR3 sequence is CASSRNIAGSQFF. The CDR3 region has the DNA TGTGCCAGCAGCCGCAATATAGCGGGATCGCAGTTCTTC.

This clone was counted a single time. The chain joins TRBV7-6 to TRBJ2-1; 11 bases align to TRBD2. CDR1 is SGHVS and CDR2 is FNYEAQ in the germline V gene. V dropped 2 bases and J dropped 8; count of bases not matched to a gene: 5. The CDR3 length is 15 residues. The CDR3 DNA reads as TGTGCCAGCAGCTTACTTGCTAGCGGGAGGTATGAGCAGTTCTTC. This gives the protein CASSLLASGRYEQFF.

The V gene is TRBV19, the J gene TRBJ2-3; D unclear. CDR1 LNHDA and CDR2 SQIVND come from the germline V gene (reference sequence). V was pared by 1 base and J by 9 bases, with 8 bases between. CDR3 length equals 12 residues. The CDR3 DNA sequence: TGTGCCAGTAGTATAGGGAGTGGAACGCAGTATTTT. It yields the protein CASSIGSGTQYF.

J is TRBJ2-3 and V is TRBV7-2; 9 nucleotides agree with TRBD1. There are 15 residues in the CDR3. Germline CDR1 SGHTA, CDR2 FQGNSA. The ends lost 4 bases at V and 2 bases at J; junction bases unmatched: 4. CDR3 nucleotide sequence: TGTGCCAGCAGCTCACGGGACAGGGTCACAGATACGCAGTATTTT. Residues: CASSSRDRVTDTQYF.